One and the same sample provided the 24 T cell receptor beta chains below, sequenced in a study of a mutant IDH1 vaccine in newly diagnosed glioma. Assay used: immunoSEQ multiplex PCR; TCRdb lists only in-frame clones, some missing. The sample holds approximately 60,000 clones; around 83% are singletons and the top ten take approximately 3.4%. As to time point: week 47, end of study. A single vaccine dose contained 300 ug of mutant IDH1 20-mer peptide, and topical imiquimod was used with it. No antigen has been assigned to these receptors. The sample in question was PBMCs, obtained from a glioma patient whose treatment included an IDH1 peptide vaccine. These receptors all come from a woman in her forties or fifties with glioma.

The chain joins TRBV9 to TRBJ2-5, with 15 nucleotides matching TRBD2. After removal of 4 bases from V and 5 bases from J, the junction contained 15 bases not matched to a gene. The CDR3 spans 19 residues. Germline V CDR1 and CDR2: SGDLS, YYNGEE. The CDR3 protein is CASSSRGGSGTSGGETQYF. CDR3 in DNA: TGTGCCAGCAGCTCCCGAGGGGGATCCGGGACTAGCGGGGGGGAGACCCAGTACTTC.

The V call is TRBV6-6, the J call TRBJ1-2; 10 bases are shared with TRBD1. The CDR3 extends over 15 amino acids. Germline V lookup: CDR1 MNHNY, CDR2 SVGAGI (reference sequence). The V and J ends lost 6 bases and 4 bases, in that order; junction bases with no gene match: 8. The CDR3 loop reads CASRPRQGALYGYTF. The CDR3, as DNA: TGTGCCAGCAGACCCCGACAGGGGGCCCTCTATGGCTACACCTTC.

The chain has TRBV2 and TRBJ2-7; D is undetermined. V was pared by 3 bases and J by 4 bases, with 10 bases between. The CDR3 has 13 amino acids. Germline values: CDR1 SNHLY, CDR2 FYNNEI. CDR3: CASSDDTAYEQYF. In DNA, the CDR3 is TGTGCCAGCAGTGATGACACTGCTTACGAGCAGTACTTC.

This rearrangement joins TRBV30 to TRBJ1-2; TRBD1 aligns across 7 bases. Germline V gene data show CDR1 as GTSNPN and CDR2 as SVGIG (reference sequence). This CDR3 has 14 residues. V shed 3 bases and J 2 bases; nucleotides not matched to a gene: 6. The DNA for the CDR3 is TGTGCCTGGAGCCACGGGACAGAGAACTATGGCTACACCTTC. Translation gives CAWSHGTENYGYTF.

The V gene is TRBV9, the J gene TRBJ1-1; no clear D gene. Germline V gene sequence: CDR1 SGDLS, CDR2 YYNGEE. CDR3 size: 15 residues. Trimming pared 0 bases from V and 4 bases from J, leaving 13 bases between. The CDR3, as DNA: TGTGCCAGCAGCGTAGATGGTAAAAAGGGCACTGAAGCTTTCTTT. Translating gives CASSVDGKKGTEAFF.

This clone showed up just once. The rearrangement links TRBV6-6 to TRBJ2-4; the match to TRBD1 covers 7 bases. The CDR3 sequence is 16 residues long. The trim removed 5 bases at V and 0 bases at J, leaving 7 bases unmatched. Germline loops: CDR1 MNHNY, CDR2 SVGAGI (reference sequence). Here the CDR3 reads CASSMGQQLAKNIQYF. The CDR3 DNA is TGTGCCAGCAGTATGGGACAGCAGCTAGCCAAAAACATTCAGTACTTC.

This clone was seen once. The CDR3 DNA sequence: TGTGCCAGCAGCCCCCGGTTGCAGCTCGGGCTGGCCCAGCATTTT. Translation gives CASSPRLQLGLAQHF. The chain uses TRBV7-2 and TRBJ1-5; no reliable D call. The CDR3 has 15 amino acids. Trimming removed 5 bases from V and 11 bases from J, with 22 bases in between. Germline V gene lookup returns CDR1 SGHTA and CDR2 FQGNSA.

V gene TRBV13 combines with J gene TRBJ1-4; no reliable D call. Germline V gene sequence: CDR1 PRHDT, CDR2 FYEKMQ (reference sequence). Trimming removed 4 bases at V and 0 bases at J, with 9 bases between. This CDR3 comprises 15 residues. The DNA of the CDR3 is TGTGCCAGCAGCTCAGGCCTTGCAACTAATGAAAAACTGTTTTTT. This sequence encodes CASSSGLATNEKLFF.

There are a few counts of this clone. The V and J genes are TRBV5-1 and TRBJ1-1, with a weak D call TRBD1 (5 bases). CDR3 length: 13 amino acids. Trimming cost V 5 bases and J 4 bases, with 12 bases left between them. Germline V lookup: CDR1 SGHRS, CDR2 YFSETQ. Here the CDR3 DNA reads TGCGCCAGCAGACAAATTACAGGCACTGAAGCTTTCTTT. Its translation is CASRQITGTEAFF.

The chain carries TRBV5-1 and TRBJ2-1; possibly TRBD2 for D (7 bases). The CDR3 covers 15 residues. Germline V gene sequence: CDR1 SGHRS, CDR2 YFSETQ. Trimming removed 2 bases from V and 5 bases from J, with 14 bases in between. The DNA of the CDR3 is TGCGCCAGCAGCTTCGGTGGGGGGGGCAACAATGAGCAGTTCTTC. Translation: CASSFGGGGNNEQFF.

The chain has TRBV4-3 and TRBJ2-7, with TRBD2 matching over 7 bases. The length of the CDR3 is 15 residues. Unmatched junction bases numbered 6, after V lost 1 base and J lost 3 bases. Germline lookup yields CDR1 LGHNA and CDR2 YSLEER. The CDR3 here is CASSQARGGLYEQYF. DNA for the CDR3: TGCGCCAGCAGCCAAGCTCGCGGGGGACTCTACGAGCAGTACTTC.

This clone was picked up one time. The sample contains more than one DNA sequence encoding this CDR3. The chain uses TRBV9 and TRBJ1-1; D ambiguous. Germline loops: CDR1 SGDLS, CDR2 YYNGEE. The CDR3 is 13 residues long. Trimming left V 0 bases short and J 3 bases short, with 6 bases between. This CDR3 reads CASSVDGYTEAFF. CDR3 sequence (DNA): TGTGCCAGCAGCGTAGACGGTTACACTGAAGCTTTCTTT. Drawing the rest from reference TRBV9 and TRBJ1-1, the complete variable domain is DSGVTQTPKHLITATGQRVTLRCSPRSGDLSVYWYQQSLDQGLQFLIQYYNGEERAKGNILERFSAQQFPDLHSELNLSSLELGDSALYFCASSVDGYTEAFFGQGTRLTVV.

The genes are TRBV6-1 and TRBJ1-1; a possible D gene is TRBD1 (5 bases). With 3 bases removed from V and 4 bases from J, the gap between germline ends came to 12 bases. Germline values: CDR1 MNHNS, CDR2 SASEGT. The CDR3 runs 14 residues. The CDR3 sequence: CASSELGVGTEAFF. Here the CDR3 DNA reads TGTGCCAGCAGTGAGCTGGGGGTGGGCACTGAAGCTTTCTTT.

V is TRBV2 and J is TRBJ2-3; the D is unclear. Trimming stripped 4 bases from V and 2 bases from J, with 10 bases between. This CDR3 comprises 14 residues. The germline gives CDR1 SNHLY, CDR2 FYNNEI. The CDR3: CASSGSALTDTQYF. The CDR3 coding sequence is TGTGCCAGCAGTGGTTCAGCCCTCACAGATACGCAGTATTTT.

This clone was recorded only once. The rearrangement links TRBV5-4 to TRBJ1-1, with 9 bases matching TRBD1. Unmatched junction bases numbered 7, after V lost 4 bases and J lost 0 bases. The CDR3 loop spans 16 amino acids. CDR1 and CDR2 (germline): SGHNT, YYREEE (reference sequence). The CDR3 here is CASSPGQGMMNTEAFF. The CDR3 DNA is TGTGCCAGCAGCCCCGGACAGGGGATGATGAACACTGAAGCTTTCTTT.

This chain joins TRBV30 and TRBJ1-5; possible D gene TRBD1, 5 bases. V dropped 3 bases and J dropped 6 bases, with 18 bases sitting between them. Germline V gene data show CDR1 as GTSNPN and CDR2 as SVGIG (reference sequence). The CDR3 runs to 15 residues. As DNA, the CDR3 is TGTGCCTGGAGCACCGGGACCCCTCGGGGTCAGCCCCAGCATTTT. Its protein product is CAWSTGTPRGQPQHF. Full variable domain (outside the CDR3, taken from reference TRBV30 and TRBJ1-5): SQTIHQWPATLVQPVGSPLSLECTVEGTSNPNLYWYRQAAGRGLQLLFYSVGIGQISSEVPQNLSASRPQDRQFILSSKKLLLSDSGFYLCAWSTGTPRGQPQHFGDGTRLSIL.

The CDR3: CASSFQGARTEAFF. The CDR3 DNA follows: TGTGCCAGCAGCTTTCAGGGGGCAAGGACTGAAGCTTTCTTT. The chain employs TRBV5-8 and TRBJ1-1, with 8 positions matching TRBD1. Germline assignment: CDR1 SGHTS and CDR2 YDEGEE. V trimming: 2 bases; J trimming: 5 bases; junction bases outside the gene matches: 5. The CDR3 totals 14 residues.

This clone was counted once. This sequence joins TRBV29-1 and TRBJ1-1; D is ambiguous. Trimming removed 6 bases at V and 4 bases at J, with 12 bases between. In germline, CDR1 is SQVTM, CDR2 ANQGSEA. The CDR3 loop spans 12 amino acids. The DNA for the CDR3 is TGCAGCGTGCTAAACGCGCGCACTGAAGCTTTCTTT. It codes for CSVLNARTEAFF.

The J gene is TRBJ2-7, the V gene TRBV6-1; D possibly corresponds to TRBD2 (6 bases). V dropped 5 bases and J dropped 0 bases, with 14 bases sitting between them. Germline CDR1 and CDR2: MNHNS and SASEGT. The length of the CDR3 is 15 residues. The CDR3 bases are TGTGCCAGCAGTAGGGAAATAGCGGCCTCCTACGAGCAGTACTTC. This sequence encodes CASSREIAASYEQYF.

V gene TRBV7-2 combines with J gene TRBJ1-6, with D perhaps matching TRBD1 (5 bases). Germline CDR1 and CDR2: SGHTA and FQGNSA. V was cut by 7 bases and J by 6 bases, with 19 bases left in between. The length of the CDR3 is 16 residues. CDR3 DNA: TGTGCCAGCACCCCTATGTCCGGACAACGTAATTCACCCCTCCACTTT. This codes for CASTPMSGQRNSPLHF.

The rearrangement uses TRBV2 and TRBJ1-5; 9 nucleotides line up with TRBD1. The CDR3 contains 15 residues. Per the germline V gene, CDR1 is SNHLY and CDR2 is FYNNEI. The V gene end was trimmed by 6 bases and the J gene end by 6 bases; junction bases not matched to a gene: 9. The CDR3 region has the DNA TGTGCCAGCAGAGTGGACAGGGGATCAGGTCAGCCCCAGCATTTT. Its translation: CASRVDRGSGQPQHF.

The chain is built from TRBV7-9 and TRBJ1-6, with 8 bases fitting TRBD1. CDR3 size: 14 residues. Trimming took 4 bases from V and 7 from J; bases not matched to a gene: 3. Looked up from germline, CDR1 is SEHNR and CDR2 is FQNEAQ (reference sequence). CDR3 sequence: CASSSRGQNSPLHF. DNA for the CDR3: TGTGCCAGCAGCTCCAGGGGGCAAAATTCACCCCTCCACTTT.

Regarding this clone: Mismatch with germline at one junction end may stem from a read error. The chain uses TRBV7-7 and TRBJ2-3, with D tentatively TRBD2 (7 bases). There are 14 residues in the CDR3. The germline V gene encodes CDR1 SSHAT and CDR2 FNYEAQ (reference sequence). The DNA of the CDR3 is TGTGCTAGCAGCGTAGTTGGGGGGGCTAATACGCAGTATTTT. Translation gives CASSVVGGANTQYF.

The chain carries TRBV5-4 and TRBJ2-5; 10 bases align to TRBD2. CDR1 and CDR2 from the germline V gene are SGHNT and YYREEE (reference sequence). V lost 3 bases to trimming and J lost 2 bases; unmatched junction nucleotides: 7. The CDR3 is made up of 16 amino acids. The DNA for the CDR3 is TGTGCCAGCAGCTCCCGCCTAGCGGGGGAACAAGAGACCCAGTACTTC. Translation gives CASSSRLAGEQETQYF.